The 15 T cell receptor beta chains listed next were all sequenced from one sample in a study of T cell changes during pregnancy in multiple sclerosis. Libraries were prepared by immunoSEQ multiplex PCR; TCRdb keeps only in-frame clonotypes and omits some of them. Of 20,000 to 25,000 clones listed, approximately 80% were seen once; the top ten hold 15% to 19%. The sequenced sample was CD8+ T cells from peripheral blood mononuclear cells, obtained in the first trimester of pregnancy. Receptors were obtained from a female donor in good health, enrolled as a control in a pregnancy study.

This clone has a single count. The rearrangement joins TRBV30 to TRBJ2-7; 8 positions agree with TRBD2. The CDR3 runs 15 residues. CDR1 GTSNPN and CDR2 SVGIG come from the germline V gene (reference sequence). The V gene end was trimmed by 0 bases and the J gene end by 5 bases; junction bases not matched to a gene: 9. The CDR3 protein is CAWSVLSGSGDEQYF. The CDR3 coding sequence is TGTGCCTGGAGTGTACTGAGCGGGAGTGGGGACGAGCAGTACTTC. Using reference TRBV30 and TRBJ2-7 for the parts outside the CDR3, the full variable domain is SQTIHQWPATLVQPVGSPLSLECTVEGTSNPNLYWYRQAAGRGLQLLFYSVGIGQISSEVPQNLSASRPQDRQFILSSKKLLLSDSGFYLCAWSVLSGSGDEQYFGPGTRLTVT.

The chain employs TRBV7-3 and TRBJ2-3; 8 bases agree with TRBD1. V lost 5 bases, J lost 6 bases, and 7 bases stayed unmatched. The CDR3 is 14 amino acids. CDR1 is SGHTA and CDR2 is FQGTGA in the germline V gene. The CDR3 protein is CASSTTGVGDTQYF. DNA of the CDR3: TGTGCCAGCAGCACGACAGGGGTCGGGGATACGCAGTATTTT.

The chain carries TRBV15 and TRBJ2-7; a weak D match, TRBD1 (6 bases). V was shortened by 4 bases and J by 1 base, with 11 bases between the two germline ends. Germline-derived CDR1 and CDR2 are LNHNV and YYDKDF (reference sequence). The CDR3 is 14 amino acids. CDR3 in DNA: TGTGCCACCAGCATCGGACAGAAGTCCTACGAGCAGTACTTC. It codes for CATSIGQKSYEQYF.

J is TRBJ2-3 and V is TRBV7-3; no reliable D call. CDR3 length: 12 residues. Trimming cost V 5 bases and J 4 bases, with 7 bases left between them. The germline gives CDR1 SGHTA, CDR2 FQGTGA. CDR3 DNA: TGTGCCAGCAGCCCTGGAGCAGATACGCAGTATTTT. This codes for CASSPGADTQYF. Full variable domain (remainder filled in from reference TRBV7-3 and TRBJ2-3): GAGVSQTPSNKVTEKGKYVELRCDPISGHTALYWYRQSLGQGPEFLIYFQGTGAADDSGLPNDRFFAVRPEGSVSTLKIQRTERGDSAVYLCASSPGADTQYFGPGTRLTVL.

V is TRBV4-2 and J is TRBJ2-1; TRBD2 might be the D (7 bases). Germline loops: CDR1 LGHNA, CDR2 YNFKEQ. Trimming cost V 0 bases and J 5 bases, with 20 bases left between them. The CDR3 is made up of 18 amino acids. The CDR3 DNA reads TGTGCCAGCAGCCAAGAGGGAGGGGGAATTTACCCGGACAATGAGCAGTTCTTC. This codes for CASSQEGGGIYPDNEQFF.

The J gene is TRBJ2-7, the V gene TRBV4-3, with 10 positions matching TRBD2. Germline lookup yields CDR1 LGHNA and CDR2 YSLEER. V dropped 0 bases and J dropped 6; count of bases not matched to a gene: 8. This CDR3 has 16 amino acids. DNA of the CDR3: TGCGCCAGCAGCCAAGATGAGCGGGGGGGCTTCGGCGAGCAGTACTTC. Protein product: CASSQDERGGFGEQYF.

The rearrangement links TRBV7-2 to TRBJ2-7, with D maybe TRBD2 (6 bases). Germline assignment: CDR1 SGHTA and CDR2 FQGNSA. The CDR3 is 14 amino acids. Trimming took 1 base from V and 2 from J, leaving 9 bases between them. The CDR3 nucleotides read TGTGCCAGCAGCTTAGGTACGGGGGCCTACGAGCAGTACTTC. Translating gives CASSLGTGAYEQYF.

The chain recombines TRBV9 with TRBJ2-1; 10 bases map to TRBD2. This CDR3 comprises 18 residues. J gave up 8 bases and V 0 bases, and 14 bases lay outside the gene matches. CDR1 is SGDLS, CDR2 YYNGEE, per germline. The CDR3 spells CASSVEGAGGLFDDEQFF. The DNA for the CDR3 is TGTGCCAGCAGCGTAGAGGGAGCGGGAGGGCTATTTGACGATGAGCAGTTCTTC.

The gene calls are TRBV6-6 and TRBJ1-5; the D gene is possibly TRBD1 (5 bases). Trimming left V 7 bases short and J 0 bases short, with 16 bases between. The CDR3 is 16 residues long. Looked up from germline, CDR1 is MNHNY and CDR2 is SVGAGI (reference sequence). CDR3 sequence reads: CASMGRGEYSNQPQHF. CDR3 DNA sequence: TGTGCCAGCATGGGGCGGGGGGAATATAGCAATCAGCCCCAGCATTTT.

V gene TRBV5-6 combines with J gene TRBJ2-7, with D maybe TRBD1 (5 bases). Germline-derived CDR1 and CDR2 are SGHDT and YYEEEE. The V end was cut by 1 base, the J end by 5 bases, with 10 bases between. The CDR3 length is 13 residues. The CDR3 region is CASSLWPGNEQYF. DNA of the CDR3: TGTGCCAGCAGCTTGTGGCCAGGGAACGAGCAGTACTTC. The full variable domain, its missing parts supplied by reference TRBV5-6 and TRBJ2-7, is DAGVTQSPTHLIKTRGQQVTLRCSPKSGHDTVSWYQQALGQGPQFIFQYYEEEERQRGNFPDRFSGHQFPNYSSELNVNALLLGDSALYLCASSLWPGNEQYFGPGTRLTVT.

V and J are TRBV7-6 and TRBJ2-7; TRBD1 aligns across 9 bases. There are 13 residues in the CDR3. V was clipped by 3 bases and J by 7 bases; unmatched bases: 4. Per the germline V gene, CDR1 is SGHVS and CDR2 is FNYEAQ. DNA of the CDR3: TGTGCCAGCAGCTTGGGACAGGGTGGTGAGCAGTACTTC. It translates to CASSLGQGGEQYF.

The V call is TRBV6-1, the J call TRBJ2-1; weak D call: TRBD2 (5 bases). This CDR3 contains 13 residues. Trimming cost V 7 bases and J 6 bases, with 13 bases left between them. The germline CDR1 and CDR2 sequences are MNHNS and SASEGT. The DNA for the CDR3 is TGTGCCAGCACTGGGAGTGGTTTCAATGAGCAGTTCTTC. Amino acids: CASTGSGFNEQFF.

The V and J genes are TRBV7-2 and TRBJ2-7; 7 bases agree with TRBD1. The CDR3 extends over 12 amino acids. CDR1 is SGHTA and CDR2 is FQGNSA in the germline V gene. V shed 6 bases, J shed 7 bases, and the junction held 6 bases outside the gene matches. CDR3 sequence (DNA): TGTGCCAGCAGGATACAGGGGCGGGAGCAGTACTTC. Its protein product is CASRIQGREQYF. Complete variable domain (other parts from reference TRBV7-2 and TRBJ2-7): GAGVSQSPSNKVTEKGKDVELRCDPISGHTALYWYRQSLGQGLEFLIYFQGNSAPDKSGLPSDRFSAERTGGSVSTLTIQRTQQEDSAVYLCASRIQGREQYFGPGTRLTVT.

The rearrangement joins TRBV10-3 to TRBJ2-1, with TRBD1 matching 7 bases. CDR3 length: 14 residues. CDR1 is ENHRY, CDR2 SYGVKD, per germline. J lost 3 bases, V lost 3 bases, and 2 bases had no gene match. Here the CDR3 reads CAISDRDSYNEQFF. The DNA for the CDR3 is TGTGCCATCAGTGACCGGGACAGCTACAATGAGCAGTTCTTC.

The chain couples TRBV9 to TRBJ2-3; D possibly corresponds to TRBD2 (6 bases). The CDR3 is 16 amino acids. Trimming cost V 4 bases and J 0 bases, with 15 bases left between them. CDR1 and CDR2 from the germline V gene are SGDLS and YYNGEE. This chain's CDR3 is CASSSWTISSTDTQYF. In DNA form, the CDR3 reads TGTGCCAGCAGCTCCTGGACTATCTCTAGCACAGATACGCAGTATTTT.